This record covers a single T cell receptor beta chain. Its target is unknown. The sample belongs to a study of cytomegalovirus exposure and HLA in healthy donors. General study points: Several V segments, TRBV6-2 and TRBV6-3 among them, could not be told apart and were dropped. Through in vitro validation, three CMV-associated chains were shown to be specific for CMV antigens. Further analysis, carried out later, found HLA-associated TCR beta chains more clonally expanded than equally common other chains.

Trimming shortened V by 6 bases and J by 2 bases, and 22 bases separated the two germline ends. The CDR3 covers 17 residues. Germline assignment: CDR1 WNHNN and CDR2 SYGVQD (reference sequence). The PCR made use of 60 Vbeta and 13 Jbeta primers. TCRdb's table, derived via immunoSEQ multiplex PCR, lists solely in-frame clones and lacks some. The top ten hold roughly 51% of the sample, which has under 80,000 clones, about four fifths seen once. The sample taken for sequencing was PBMCs. This sequence originates from a man between 45 and 60 years old in good health and CMV-seropositive. The chain joins TRBV10-1 to TRBJ1-2; D may be TRBD1 (6 bases). CDR3 protein: CASSHTTPDRTNYGYTF. Written as DNA, the CDR3 is TGCGCCAGCAGCCATACTACGCCCGACAGGACGAACTATGGCTACACCTTC.